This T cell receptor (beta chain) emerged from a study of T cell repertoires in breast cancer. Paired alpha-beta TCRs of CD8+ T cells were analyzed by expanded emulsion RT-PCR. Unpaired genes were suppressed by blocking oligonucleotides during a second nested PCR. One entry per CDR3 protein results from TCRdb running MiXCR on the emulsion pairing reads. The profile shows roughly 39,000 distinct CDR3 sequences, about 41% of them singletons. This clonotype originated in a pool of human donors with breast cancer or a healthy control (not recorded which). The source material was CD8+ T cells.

The DNA for the CDR3 is TGCGCCAGCAGCCGCTTTTCAACGGGCAAAAACATTCAGTACTTC. Translation gives CASSRFSTGKNIQYF. The chain has TRBV4-1 and TRBJ2-4, with unresolved D. Germline V CDR1 and CDR2: MGHRA, YSYEKL. The CDR3 contains 15 residues. V dropped 4 bases and J dropped 3 bases, with 13 bases sitting between them.